A single sample is the source of the 21 T cell receptor beta chains below, sequenced in a study of T-cell reconstitution after alpha-beta-depleted transplantation in children. Preparation of the TCRbeta library used unique molecular identifiers. TCRdb used MiXCR to reprocess the PCR reads, holding one entry per CDR3 protein. This sample yields a few hundred thousand distinct CDR3 sequences, of which approximately 10% are seen a single time; about 25% belongs to the top ten. Sample: peripheral blood, taken 180 days after TCRalphabeta/CD19-depleted stem cell transplant. These receptors were taken from a male patient aged 2 to 9 who had a stem cell transplant for chronic granulomatous disease, so the T cells may come from the graft donor.

This clonotype was observed many times. The rearrangement links TRBV15 to TRBJ2-1; D possibly uses TRBD1 or TRBD2 (5 bases each). Germline lookup yields CDR1 LNHNV and CDR2 YYDKDF (reference sequence). This CDR3 has 18 residues. V lost 0 bases and J 0 bases, leaving 15 bases between the germline ends. The CDR3 DNA reads as TGTGCCACCAGCAGAGATGGGGGTGTACTTAGCTCCTACAATGAGCAGTTCTTC. It yields the protein CATSRDGGVLSSYNEQFF.

This clonotype has a count of ten or more. The chain combines TRBV29-1 with TRBJ1-3, with 9 bases identical to TRBD1. The CDR3 extends over 16 amino acids. V lost 6 bases, J lost 1 base, and 10 bases stayed unmatched. CDR1 is SQVTM, CDR2 ANQGSEA, per germline. CDR3 nucleotides: TGCAGCGTCATCGGGACAGGGAGTATTTCTGGAAACACCATATATTTT. Protein: CSVIGTGSISGNTIYF. Complete variable domain (other parts from reference TRBV29-1 and TRBJ1-3): SAVISQKPSRDICQRGTSLTIQCQVDSQVTMMFWYRQQPGQSLTLIATANQGSEATYESGFVIDKFPISRPNLTFSTLTVSNMSPEDSSIYLCSVIGTGSISGNTIYFGEGSWLTVV.

Many counts were recorded for this clonotype. The gene calls are TRBV12-3 or TRBV12-4 and TRBJ2-4; TRBD1 might be the D (6 bases). The V gene lost 7 bases and the J gene lost 0 bases, with 13 bases spanning the gap. The length of the CDR3 is 15 residues. As DNA, the CDR3 is TGTGCCAGCACCCCGGGACACAGAGCCAAAAACATTCAGTACTTC. Its protein product is CASTPGHRAKNIQYF.

Ten or more counts support this clonotype. The chain has TRBV14 and TRBJ2-3; perhaps TRBD2 as D (6 bases). Germline values: CDR1 SGHDN, CDR2 FVKESK. The CDR3 contains 15 residues. The ends were cut back, 0 bases at V and 1 base at J, with 8 bases in the middle. CDR3 amino acids: CASSQEWEGTDTQYF. Here the CDR3 DNA reads TGTGCCAGCAGCCAAGAGTGGGAGGGCACAGATACGCAGTATTTT.

This clonotype was picked up many times. J is TRBJ1-2 and V is TRBV5-4; the match to TRBD1 covers 8 bases. V was pared by 4 bases and J by 4 bases, with 9 bases of the junction left unmatched. The CDR3 is 15 amino acids. Germline lookup yields CDR1 SGHNT and CDR2 YYREEE (reference sequence). The CDR3 protein is CASSHPGQDLYGYTF. CDR3 coding DNA: TGTGCCAGCAGCCATCCGGGACAGGATCTCTATGGCTACACCTTC.

V and J are TRBV12-3 or TRBV12-4 and TRBJ2-3; tentative D call: TRBD2 (5 bases). This CDR3 contains 15 residues. Trimming stripped 5 bases from V and 0 bases from J, with 12 bases between. The chain's CDR3 is CASSPTGTSTDTQYF. The CDR3 DNA reads as TGTGCCAGCAGTCCAACGGGAACTAGCACAGATACGCAGTATTTT.

This clonotype was detected many times. The V call is TRBV6-1, the J call TRBJ2-3; 10 bases line up with TRBD1. CDR1 and CDR2 from the germline V gene are MNHNS and SASEGT. Trimming cost V 6 bases and J 0 bases; bases outside gene matches: 6. This CDR3 is 16 amino acids long. DNA for the CDR3: TGTGCCAGCAGCACGGGACAGGGGTTTAGCACAGATACGCAGTATTTT. Its translation is CASSTGQGFSTDTQYF.

This clonotype was seen repeatedly, ten times or more. V and J are TRBV7-2 and TRBJ2-7; D is ambiguous. The CDR3 has 17 amino acids. Germline assignment: CDR1 SGHTA and CDR2 FQGNSA. The V gene lost 1 base and the J gene lost 0 bases, with 16 bases spanning the gap. The CDR3, as DNA: TGTGCCAGCAGCTTAGGGTTTGGAGCGATAATCTCCTACGAGCAGTACTTC. Protein: CASSLGFGAIISYEQYF.

This clonotype was seen at least ten times. The rearrangement joins TRBV29-1 to TRBJ2-1; D might be TRBD2 (6 bases). Trimming removed 1 base from V and 3 bases from J, with 10 bases in between. The length of the CDR3 is 14 residues. Per the germline V gene, CDR1 is SQVTM and CDR2 is ANQGSEA. CDR3 coding DNA: TGCAGCGTTGAAGCTAGCGAGAACTACAATGAGCAGTTCTTC. Amino acid sequence: CSVEASENYNEQFF.

There are many counts of this clonotype. The rearrangement joins TRBV30 to TRBJ1-4; D unresolved. The CDR3 runs 13 residues. The V gene lost 2 bases and the J gene lost 8 bases, with 12 bases spanning the gap. Per the germline V gene, CDR1 is GTSNPN and CDR2 is SVGIG (reference sequence). The chain's CDR3 is CAWSRSASEKLFF. DNA for the CDR3: TGTGCCTGGAGTCGGTCAGCCAGCGAAAAACTGTTTTTT. Looking up the rest from reference TRBV30 and TRBJ1-4 gives the full variable domain: SQTIHQWPATLVQPVGSPLSLECTVEGTSNPNLYWYRQAAGRGLQLLFYSVGIGQISSEVPQNLSASRPQDRQFILSSKKLLLSDSGFYLCAWSRSASEKLFFGSGTQLSVL.

This clonotype has just a few counts. CDR3 amino acids: CATSSRDSLYNEQFF. Written as DNA, the CDR3 is TGTGCCACCAGCAGCCGGGACTCCCTCTACAATGAGCAGTTCTTC. The chain recombines TRBV15 with TRBJ2-1; D may be TRBD2 (6 bases). The germline V gene encodes CDR1 LNHNV and CDR2 YYDKDF (reference sequence). Deletions cut 3 bases from V and 3 bases from J, with 12 bases between. The CDR3 runs 15 residues.

This clonotype occurred many times. The V call is TRBV7-3, the J call TRBJ2-5, with TRBD2 matching 9 bases. The CDR3 has 16 amino acids. Unmatched junction bases numbered 9, after V lost 2 bases and J lost 5 bases. The germline V gene has CDR1 SGHTA and CDR2 FQGTGA. CDR3 amino acids: CASSLQGAGGMETQYF. Here the CDR3 DNA reads TGTGCCAGCAGCTTACAAGGAGCGGGGGGCATGGAGACCCAGTACTTC.

This clonotype was detected ten times or more. This chain joins TRBV6-2 or TRBV6-3 and TRBJ2-1; TRBD2 is a possible D gene (6 bases). Trimming left V 9 bases short and J 9 bases short, with 21 bases between. The V gene's germline CDR1 is MNHEY and CDR2 SVGEGT. This CDR3 contains 14 residues. The DNA of the CDR3 is TGTGCCAGTGGCTTAGCTATCGGAGGGAGTGAGCAGTTCTTC. Its translation is CASGLAIGGSEQFF.

The V call is TRBV15, the J call TRBJ2-1, with 12 positions matching TRBD2. The CDR3 consists of 16 residues. From germline, CDR1 is LNHNV and CDR2 YYDKDF (reference sequence). The trim removed 2 bases at V and 7 bases at J, leaving 6 bases unmatched. The CDR3 DNA sequence: TGTGCCACCAGCAGAAGACTAGCGGGGGCGCTTAATGAGCAGTTCTTC. This codes for CATSRRLAGALNEQFF.

This chain uses TRBV4-1 with TRBJ1-2; 10 nucleotides line up with TRBD1. Per the germline V gene, CDR1 is MGHRA and CDR2 is YSYEKL. V shed 3 bases, J shed 4 bases, and the junction held 11 bases outside the gene matches. This CDR3 is 17 amino acids long. The CDR3 loop is CASSHSGTGAEGYGYTF. As DNA, the CDR3 is TGCGCCAGCAGCCACTCCGGGACAGGGGCGGAGGGCTATGGCTACACCTTC.

This clonotype was found many times. The genes are TRBV7-9 and TRBJ2-7; the match to TRBD1 covers 7 bases. V gave up 5 bases and J gave up 6 bases; unmatched junction bases: 4. The CDR3 has 12 amino acids. Germline-derived CDR1 and CDR2 are SEHNR and FQNEAQ (reference sequence). As DNA, the CDR3 is TGTGCCAGCAGCAGGACAGGCTCCGAGCAGTACTTC. Translated, it gives CASSRTGSEQYF.

This clonotype was counted ten times or more. The J gene is TRBJ1-2, the V gene TRBV7-6; 7 bases are a match to TRBD1. Germline V CDR1 and CDR2: SGHVS, FNYEAQ. The V segment lost 5 bases and the J segment 2 bases; nucleotides outside the gene matches: 11. The CDR3 has 16 amino acids. The chain's CDR3 is CASSPRGGKSNYGYTF. The CDR3 bases are TGTGCCAGCAGCCCCCGAGGGGGCAAATCAAACTATGGCTACACCTTC.

The table lists this clonotype with many counts. The chain combines TRBV3-1 with TRBJ2-2; D is unresolved. Germline CDR1 and CDR2: LGHDT and YNNKEL (reference sequence). This CDR3 region has 12 residues. Trimming removed 3 bases at V and 8 bases at J, with 7 bases between. The DNA of the CDR3 is TGTGCCAGCAGCCAGGCTCGGGGGGAGCTGTTTTTT. It codes for CASSQARGELFF.

Many counts were recorded for this clonotype. V usage is TRBV4-2 and J usage is TRBJ2-1; TRBD2 matches 9 bases. Germline values: CDR1 LGHNA, CDR2 YNFKEQ. The CDR3 has 17 residues. The V and J ends lost 2 bases and 6 bases, in that order; junction bases with no gene match: 11. The DNA of the CDR3 is TGTGCCAGCAGCCAAAGAACGGGACTAGCTCCTTCCAATGAGCAGTTCTTC. Translated, it gives CASSQRTGLAPSNEQFF.

J is TRBJ1-1 and V is TRBV12-3 or TRBV12-4, with 7 bases identical to TRBD1. The CDR3 loop spans 13 amino acids. V dropped 5 bases and J dropped 4; count of bases not matched to a gene: 4. CDR3 nucleotide sequence: TGTGCCAGCAGTCAATGGACAGGCACTGAAGCTTTCTTT. Its protein product is CASSQWTGTEAFF.

The sample holds many counts of this clonotype. This chain links TRBV10-3 with TRBJ1-3; D not certain. The CDR3 loop spans 15 amino acids. Germline assignment: CDR1 ENHRY and CDR2 SYGVKD. The V gene lost 0 bases and the J gene lost 0 bases, with 6 bases spanning the gap. The CDR3 is CAISESVLSGNTIYF. The CDR3 DNA sequence: TGTGCCATCAGTGAGTCCGTCCTCTCTGGAAACACCATATATTTT.